The TCR beta chain under discussion was sequenced for a study of human T cells and chemical hapten exposure. Regarding time point: patch test 3, about 24 weeks after DPC sensitization. Treatment defined: therapeutic diphenylcyclopropenone sensitization with weekly scalp DPC. Blood draws preceded each patch test application. Individual cDNA molecules received unique molecular identifiers in the library. TCRdb reprocessed the RACE reads via MiXCR and lists one record per CDR3 protein. The data contain under 100,000 distinct CDR3 sequences, 10% to 13% of them singletons. This clonotype was counted ten times or more. The material sequenced was whole blood, taken in connection with sensitization to the hapten diphenylcyclopropenone (DPC). The receptor comes from a woman aged 45-65 years with alopecia areata. Some clones in this sample may be carry-over from other donors' samples.

The CDR3 loop is CSARGLSTDTQYF. CDR3 coding DNA: TGCAGTGCTAGGGGGCTATCCACAGATACGCAGTATTTT. The V gene is TRBV20-1, the J gene TRBJ2-3; D is perhaps TRBD1 (5 bases). The CDR3 runs to 13 residues. V lost 3 bases and J lost 2, with 9 bases in between. Germline V gene data show CDR1 as DFQATT and CDR2 as SNEGSKA (reference sequence).